This TCR beta chain was obtained from a study of blood T cell repertoires in COVID-19. Study context: Sites across the United States, Italy and Spain contributed samples from acute and convalescent COVID-19.

Libraries were prepared by immunoSEQ multiplex PCR; TCRdb keeps only in-frame clonotypes and omits some of them. The sample has 50,000 to 80,000 clones, around nine tenths seen once. The sequence derives from a woman of 80 years or more with active COVID-19. Sequencing was carried out using peripheral blood.

CDR3: CASSQDVSGAGTDTQYF. As DNA, the CDR3 is TGTGCCAGCAGCCAAGATGTGAGCGGGGCTGGCACAGATACGCAGTATTTT. The J gene is TRBJ2-3, the V gene TRBV3-1 (or the pseudogene TRBV3-2); 7 bases are shared with TRBD2. Per germline, CDR1 LGHDT and CDR2 YNNKEL (reference sequence). The CDR3 extends over 17 amino acids. Trimming removed 0 bases from V and 1 base from J; junction bases left unmatched: 7.